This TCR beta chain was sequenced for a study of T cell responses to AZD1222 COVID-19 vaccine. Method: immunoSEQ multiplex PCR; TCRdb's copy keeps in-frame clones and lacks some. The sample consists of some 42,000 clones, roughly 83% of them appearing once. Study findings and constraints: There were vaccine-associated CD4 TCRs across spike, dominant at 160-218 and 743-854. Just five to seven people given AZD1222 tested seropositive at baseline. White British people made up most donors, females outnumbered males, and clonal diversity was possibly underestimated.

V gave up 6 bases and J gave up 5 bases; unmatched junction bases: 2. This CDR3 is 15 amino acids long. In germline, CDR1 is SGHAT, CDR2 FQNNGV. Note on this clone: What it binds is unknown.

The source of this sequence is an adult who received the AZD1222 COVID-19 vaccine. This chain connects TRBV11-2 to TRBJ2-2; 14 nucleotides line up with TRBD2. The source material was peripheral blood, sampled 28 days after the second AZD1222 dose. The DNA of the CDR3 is TGTGCCAGCAGTGGACTAGCGGGGGGAACCGGGGAGCTGTTTTTT. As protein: CASSGLAGGTGELFF.